This note documents a single TCR beta chain sequence. With V trimmed by 1 base and J by 4 bases, 4 bases remained unmatched. Germline V gene data show CDR1 as SGHDT and CDR2 as YYEEEE. The CDR3 sequence is 15 residues long. The sample originates from a study of CD8+CD57+ T cells in acquired aplastic anemia. Study-level information: Healthy donor CD4+ samples were sequenced to a depth that averaged about 10.8 million reads.

Genomic DNA constituted the template upon which TCR beta VDJ and CDR3 profiling was performed. Via MiXCR, TCRdb re-called the reads, giving one row per CDR3 protein. The sample yields about 210,000 distinct CDR3 sequences, 30% to 40% seen once. Sequencing input: sorted CD4+, CD8+, or CD8+CD57+ T cells (not recorded which) from PBMCs. V is TRBV5-6 and J is TRBJ2-2; 7 nucleotides agree with TRBD1. This receptor was obtained from a human donor in good health, serving as a control. This chain's CDR3 is CASSLTGVGTGELFF. Written as DNA, the CDR3 is TGTGCCAGCAGCTTGACAGGGGTGGGCACCGGGGAGCTGTTTTTT.